One sample yielded the 27 T cell receptor beta chains listed below, sequenced in a study of blood T cell repertoires in COVID-19. Clones were sequenced by immunoSEQ multiplex PCR, and TCRdb holds only the in-frame ones, with some missing. The sample lists over 120,000 clones; about 88% were seen once. The sample was peripheral blood. Every receptor here comes from a human donor with acute or convalescent COVID-19. The donor label of this sample is uncertain.

The chain is built from TRBV11-2 and TRBJ1-1; perhaps TRBD1 as D (6 bases). This CDR3 contains 14 residues. Trimming stripped 6 bases from V and 6 bases from J, with 17 bases between. Germline values: CDR1 SGHAT, CDR2 FQNNGV. The CDR3 is CASRGSTGWAEAFF. For the CDR3, the DNA is TGTGCCAGCAGGGGTTCGACAGGTTGGGCTGAAGCTTTCTTT.

This clone was detected a few times. This rearrangement joins TRBV6-5 to TRBJ1-1; D is unclear. Germline-derived CDR1 and CDR2 are MNHEY and SVGAGI. The CDR3 covers 13 residues. V lost 3 bases to trimming and J lost 4 bases, with 9 bases between them. The CDR3 loop reads CASSYQEATEAFF. Written as DNA, the CDR3 is TGTGCCAGCAGTTATCAGGAGGCCACTGAAGCTTTCTTT.

The chain couples TRBV7-3 to TRBJ1-2, with TRBD1 identical over 9 bases. This CDR3 spans 16 amino acids. V lost 5 bases and J lost 7; bases outside the gene matches: 14. Germline CDR1 is SGHTA and CDR2 is FQGTGA. The CDR3 loop is CASSPGQGLTVSGYTF. For the CDR3, the DNA is TGTGCCAGCAGCCCTGGACAGGGGTTGACGGTATCTGGCTACACCTTC.

The chain is built from TRBV5-6 and TRBJ1-6; D is perhaps TRBD1 (6 bases). Germline V gives CDR1 SGHDT, CDR2 YYEEEE. This CDR3 contains 14 residues. V lost 4 bases and J lost 6, with 11 bases in between. The CDR3 is CASSGDTGNSPLHF. CDR3 sequence (DNA): TGTGCCAGCAGCGGGGACACCGGTAATTCACCCCTCCACTTT.

This chain joins TRBV6-4 and TRBJ2-1; tentative D call: TRBD1 (5 bases). Trimming removed 3 bases from V and 2 bases from J, with 11 bases in between. CDR1 MRHNA and CDR2 SNTAGT come from the germline V gene. This CDR3 contains 15 residues. CDR3 protein: CASSEELGAYNEQFF. CDR3 DNA: TGTGCCAGCAGTGAGGAGCTAGGGGCCTACAATGAGCAGTTCTTC.

This sequence joins TRBV7-2 and TRBJ2-2; D possibly corresponds to TRBD2 (6 bases). Germline assignment: CDR1 SGHTA and CDR2 FQGNSA. The ends were cut back, 0 bases at V and 10 bases at J, with 9 bases in the middle. The length of the CDR3 is 13 residues. The CDR3 region has the DNA TGTGCCAGCAGCTTAGCCCGGGACTCGGAGCTGTTTTTT. Translated, it gives CASSLARDSELFF.

The chain uses TRBV29-1 and TRBJ1-1; TRBD1 is a possible D gene (5 bases). With 4 bases removed from V and 1 base from J, the gap between germline ends came to 10 bases. This CDR3 is 13 amino acids long. Germline V lookup: CDR1 SQVTM, CDR2 ANQGSEA. The CDR3 is CSVGRQRNTEAFF. The CDR3 DNA is TGCAGCGTTGGGAGACAGAGGAACACTGAAGCTTTCTTT.

The chain links TRBV19 to TRBJ1-4, with D maybe TRBD1 (6 bases). The germline V gene has CDR1 LNHDA and CDR2 SQIVND (reference sequence). The CDR3 length is 15 residues. V lost 2 bases, J lost 3 bases, and 10 bases lay in between. CDR3 DNA sequence: TGTGCCAGTAGTATAACGGACAGACCTAATGAAAAACTGTTTTTT. This sequence encodes CASSITDRPNEKLFF. The whole variable domain, remainder taken from reference TRBV19 and TRBJ1-4, is DGGITQSPKYLFRKEGQNVTLSCEQNLNHDAMYWYRQDPGQGLRLIYYSQIVNDFQKGDIAEGYSVSREKKESFPLTVTSAQKNPTAFYLCASSITDRPNEKLFFGSGTQLSVL.

The V call is TRBV4-3, the J call TRBJ2-5; 9 bases agree with TRBD2. CDR3 length: 16 residues. Germline CDR1 LGHNA, CDR2 YSLEER. V was clipped by 3 bases and J by 5 bases; unmatched bases: 10. CDR3 in amino acids: CASSQGLASTGETQYF. The CDR3 nucleotides are TGCGCCAGCAGCCAGGGACTAGCATCAACGGGGGAGACCCAGTACTTC.

V gene TRBV9 combines with J gene TRBJ2-2, with 8 bases identical to TRBD1. Germline CDR1 is SGDLS and CDR2 is YYNGEE. The CDR3 has 14 residues. With V trimmed by 3 bases and J by 7 bases, 5 bases remained unmatched. DNA of the CDR3: TGTGCCAGCAGCGAGCAGGGGGCGGGCGGGGAGCTGTTTTTT. It yields the protein CASSEQGAGGELFF.

The table lists this clone with many counts. The chain is built from TRBV7-3 and TRBJ2-7, with 13 nucleotides matching TRBD2. Germline CDR1 and CDR2: SGHTA and FQGTGA. Trimming at V came to 5 bases and at J to 5 bases, leaving 6 bases not matched to a gene. The CDR3 is made up of 15 amino acids. The chain's CDR3 is CASSPRTSGRNEQYV. In nucleotides, the CDR3 is TGTGCCAGCAGCCCCCGGACTAGCGGGAGAAACGAGCAGTACGTC.

The chain uses TRBV5-4 and TRBJ2-2; 11 bases match TRBD2. This CDR3 spans 17 amino acids. The germline CDR1 and CDR2 sequences are SGHNT and YYREEE (reference sequence). With V trimmed by 5 bases and J by 1 base, 7 bases remained unmatched. CDR3: CASREGLAGGNTGELFF. DNA of the CDR3: TGTGCCAGCAGGGAGGGTCTAGCGGGGGGGAACACCGGGGAGCTGTTTTTT.

V usage is TRBV6-2 or TRBV6-3 and J usage is TRBJ2-3; 8 positions agree with TRBD2. The CDR3 consists of 16 residues. V was pared by 4 bases and J by 6 bases, with 12 bases of the junction left unmatched. Germline CDR1 is MNHEY and CDR2 is SVGEGT. CDR3 amino acids: CASSSGTSIIVDTQYF. CDR3 coding DNA: TGTGCCAGCAGTTCGGGGACTAGTATTATAGTCGATACGCAGTATTTT.

The chain links TRBV5-6 to TRBJ2-5; possibly TRBD1 for D (6 bases). The CDR3 sequence is 15 residues long. Germline CDR1 reads SGHDT; CDR2 reads YYEEEE. The V end was cut by 0 bases, the J end by 4 bases, with 13 bases between. CDR3 nucleotide sequence: TGTGCCAGCAGCTTGGAAACAGGGTTTGGAGAGACCCAGTACTTC. This gives the protein CASSLETGFGETQYF.

This CDR3 reads CASSSLAGTYQPQHF. In nucleotides, the CDR3 is TGTGCCAGCAGTTCCCTGGCAGGGACATATCAGCCCCAGCATTTT. V and J are TRBV6-2 or TRBV6-3 and TRBJ1-5; possibly TRBD1 for D (6 bases). Germline V lookup: CDR1 MNHEY, CDR2 SVGEGT. CDR3 length: 15 amino acids. V was clipped by 4 bases and J by 5 bases, with 15 bases between them.

J is TRBJ1-4 and V is TRBV19; 10 bases line up with TRBD1. V lost 5 bases and J lost 8; bases outside the gene matches: 8. CDR3 length: 15 amino acids. Germline CDR1 LNHDA, CDR2 SQIVND (reference sequence). The CDR3 loop is CASSVPGQGREKLFF. CDR3 sequence (DNA): TGTGCCAGTAGTGTACCGGGACAGGGGAGAGAAAAACTGTTTTTT. Together with reference TRBV19 and TRBJ1-4, the CDR3 gives the full variable domain: DGGITQSPKYLFRKEGQNVTLSCEQNLNHDAMYWYRQDPGQGLRLIYYSQIVNDFQKGDIAEGYSVSREKKESFPLTVTSAQKNPTAFYLCASSVPGQGREKLFFGSGTQLSVL.

The chain employs TRBV6-5 and TRBJ1-2; D is ambiguous. V lost 6 bases and J 2 bases, leaving 16 bases between the germline ends. The CDR3 has 15 amino acids. From germline, CDR1 is MNHEY and CDR2 SVGAGI. CDR3 in amino acids: CASRRENGYNYGYTF. The CDR3 nucleotides read TGTGCCAGCAGAAGGGAGAACGGGTACAACTATGGCTACACCTTC.

This sequence joins TRBV7-6 and TRBJ2-1; no clear D gene. CDR3 size: 11 residues. V dropped 1 base and J dropped 9 bases, with 4 bases sitting between them. Germline CDR1 is SGHVS and CDR2 is FNYEAQ. CDR3 nucleotides: TGTGCCAGCAGCTTAGGGCCTGAGCAGTTCTTC. It encodes CASSLGPEQFF.

The chain employs TRBV19 and TRBJ2-3; D remains unclear. This CDR3 region has 16 residues. CDR1 is LNHDA and CDR2 is SQIVND in the germline V gene (reference sequence). V was cut by 6 bases and J by 0 bases, with 16 bases left in between. CDR3 coding DNA: TGTGCCAGTAGCCTCCTAGGAAGAACTAGCACAGATACGCAGTATTTT. This translates into CASSLLGRTSTDTQYF.

This chain joins TRBV29-1 and TRBJ2-6; D unresolved. There are 12 residues in the CDR3. Trimming pared 5 bases from V and 3 bases from J, leaving 5 bases between. Germline CDR1 reads SQVTM; CDR2 reads ANQGSEA. The CDR3 sequence: CSVFSGANVLTF. The CDR3 DNA follows: TGCAGCGTTTTTAGTGGGGCCAACGTCCTGACTTTC.

The V call is TRBV28, the J call TRBJ1-1; tentatively, D is TRBD1 (5 bases). The V gene's germline CDR1 is MDHEN and CDR2 SYDVKM. The CDR3 has 13 amino acids. V shed 2 bases and J shed 4 bases, with 8 bases lying between them. This CDR3 reads CASSLGGGTEAFF. CDR3 coding DNA: TGTGCCAGCAGTTTAGGGGGGGGCACTGAAGCTTTCTTT. The entire variable domain, with the rest obtained from reference TRBV28 and TRBJ1-1, is as follows: DVKVTQSSRYLVKRTGEKVFLECVQDMDHENMFWYRQDPGLGLRLIYFSYDVKMKEKGDIPEGYSVSREKKERFSLILESASTNQTSMYLCASSLGGGTEAFFGQGTRLTVV.

This chain links TRBV7-3 with TRBJ2-1; D may be TRBD2 (6 bases). CDR1 is SGHTA and CDR2 is FQGTGA in the germline V gene. The CDR3 is 14 amino acids. The V end was cut by 5 bases, the J end by 6 bases, with 14 bases between. This CDR3 reads CASSLFDGSNEQFF. In DNA form, the CDR3 reads TGTGCCAGCAGCCTGTTTGACGGGAGCAATGAGCAGTTCTTC. The complete variable domain, with remaining parts taken from reference TRBV7-3 and TRBJ2-1, reads GAGVSQTPSNKVTEKGKYVELRCDPISGHTALYWYRQSLGQGPEFLIYFQGTGAADDSGLPNDRFFAVRPEGSVSTLKIQRTERGDSAVYLCASSLFDGSNEQFFGPGTRLTVL.

The V gene is TRBV6-5, the J gene TRBJ1-6; 9 bases are shared with TRBD1. This CDR3 region has 14 residues. Germline values: CDR1 MNHEY, CDR2 SVGAGI. The junction had 8 bases not matched to a gene; V was cut back by 7 bases and J by 10 bases. The CDR3 sequence: CASMGGQGTSPLHF. The CDR3 DNA reads TGTGCCAGCATGGGAGGACAGGGGACATCACCCCTCCACTTT.

This chain connects TRBV19 to TRBJ1-5, with TRBD1 identical over 8 bases. The germline V gene has CDR1 LNHDA and CDR2 SQIVND (reference sequence). The CDR3 length is 15 residues. Trimming cost V 5 bases and J 5 bases; bases outside gene matches: 8. CDR3 nucleotide sequence: TGTGCCAGTAGTCGGCCCGGACAGGGCCATCAGCCCCAGCATTTT. Amino acids: CASSRPGQGHQPQHF.

The chain is built from TRBV29-1 and TRBJ2-5; D remains ambiguous. CDR1 is SQVTM, CDR2 ANQGSEA, per germline. V lost 3 bases, J lost 5 bases, and 13 bases lay in between. CDR3 size: 13 residues. The CDR3 spells CSVERQTAETQYF. CDR3 sequence (DNA): TGCAGCGTTGAGCGGCAGACGGCGGAGACCCAGTACTTC.

CDR3 nucleotides: TGTGCCTGGGTGGACAGGGGGCGCGGGGGCGTCGATGGCTACACCTTC. Encoded protein: CAWVDRGRGGVDGYTF. The chain joins TRBV30 to TRBJ1-2; 11 bases line up with TRBD1. The V gene's germline CDR1 is GTSNPN and CDR2 SVGIG (reference sequence). The V segment lost 5 bases and the J segment 6 bases; nucleotides outside the gene matches: 14. The CDR3 contains 16 residues.

This clone turned up a few times. The chain links TRBV27 to TRBJ2-1; D possibly corresponds to TRBD2 (5 bases). CDR3 length: 14 residues. From germline, CDR1 is MNHEY and CDR2 SMNVEV (reference sequence). The V gene lost 4 bases and the J gene lost 2 bases, with 9 bases spanning the gap. The CDR3 here is CASSYSGTYNEQFF. The CDR3 DNA reads as TGTGCCAGCAGTTATTCGGGGACCTACAATGAGCAGTTCTTC.